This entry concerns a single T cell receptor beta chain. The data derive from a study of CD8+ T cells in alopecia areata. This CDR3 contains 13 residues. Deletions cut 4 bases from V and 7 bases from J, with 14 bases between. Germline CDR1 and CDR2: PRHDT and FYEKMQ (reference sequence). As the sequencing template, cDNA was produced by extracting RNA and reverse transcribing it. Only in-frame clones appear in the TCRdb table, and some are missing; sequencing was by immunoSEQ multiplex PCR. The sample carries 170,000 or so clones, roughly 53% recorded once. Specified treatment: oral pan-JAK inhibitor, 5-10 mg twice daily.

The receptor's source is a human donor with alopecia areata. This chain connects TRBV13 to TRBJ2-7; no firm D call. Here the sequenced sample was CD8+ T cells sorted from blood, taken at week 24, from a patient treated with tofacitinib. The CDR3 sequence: CASSSPRSREQYF. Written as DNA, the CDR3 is TGTGCCAGCAGCTCCCCACGGAGTCGTGAGCAGTACTTC.